This T cell receptor beta chain is from a study of Ad26.COV2.S vaccination and SARS-CoV-2 variants. Study results and caveats: While placebo recipients had lower spike-specific TCR breadth, vaccine recipients had more.

As to this clone: Its antigen is unidentified.

The repertoire was sequenced with immunoSEQ multiplex PCR; TCRdb's copy has only in-frame clones and lacks some. The sample lists about 680,000 clones, more than 80% occurring once. Treatment noted: 15 to 20 received Ad26.COV2.S at low or high dose, single or two shots; five or six received placebo; per-sample allocation not given. Samples analyzed were those drawn on day 63 after the first vaccine or placebo injection. The CDR3 consists of 14 residues. V lost 3 bases, J lost 7 bases, and 10 bases lay in between. CDR1 is LNHDA and CDR2 is SQIVND in the germline V gene (reference sequence). This specimen consisted of peripheral blood, obtained in a trial of Ad26.COV2.S vaccine versus placebo. The chain employs TRBV19 and TRBJ1-6, with no clear D. The sequence was collected from a person between 18 and 65 years old who received the Ad26.COV2.S COVID-19 vaccine or a placebo. The CDR3 sequence is CASSILDRNSPLHF. CDR3 coding DNA: TGTGCCAGTAGTATTCTAGATCGGAATTCACCCCTCCACTTT.